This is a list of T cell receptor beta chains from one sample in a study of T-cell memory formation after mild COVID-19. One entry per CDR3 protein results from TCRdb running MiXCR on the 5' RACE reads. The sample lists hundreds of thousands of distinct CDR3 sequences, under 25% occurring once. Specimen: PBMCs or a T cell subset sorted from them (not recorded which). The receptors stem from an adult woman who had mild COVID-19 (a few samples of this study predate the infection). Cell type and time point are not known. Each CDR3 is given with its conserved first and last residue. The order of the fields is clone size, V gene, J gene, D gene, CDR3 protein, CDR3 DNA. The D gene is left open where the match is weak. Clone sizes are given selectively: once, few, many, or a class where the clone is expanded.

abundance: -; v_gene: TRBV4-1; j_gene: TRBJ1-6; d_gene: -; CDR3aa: CASSQDGTPGSLHF; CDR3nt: TGCGCCAGCAGCCAAGACGGTACGCCTGGGTCCCTCCACTTT
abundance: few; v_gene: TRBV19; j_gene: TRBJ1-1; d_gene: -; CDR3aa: CATQHRGEGTEAFF; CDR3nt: TGTGCCACCCAGCATAGAGGGGAAGGAACTGAAGCTTTCTTT
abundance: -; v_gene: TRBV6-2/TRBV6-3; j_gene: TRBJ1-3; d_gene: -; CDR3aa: CASSFRPTSGNTIYF; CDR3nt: TGTGCCAGCAGTTTTAGGCCGACCTCTGGAAACACCATATATTTT
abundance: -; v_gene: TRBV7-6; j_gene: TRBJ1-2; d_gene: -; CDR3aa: CASSLGRAANYGYTF; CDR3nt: TGTGCCAGCAGCTTGGGTAGGGCTGCTAACTATGGCTACACCTTC
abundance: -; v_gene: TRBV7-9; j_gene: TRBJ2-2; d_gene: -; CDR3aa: CASSLDPLNTGELFF; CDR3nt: TGTGCCAGCAGCTTAGATCCCCTGAACACCGGGGAGCTGTTTTTT
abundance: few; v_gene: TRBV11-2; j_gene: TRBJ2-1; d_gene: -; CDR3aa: CASSARDKGVTGANEQFF; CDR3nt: TGTGCCAGCAGCGCCCGGGACAAGGGGGTCACGGGAGCCAATGAGCAGTTCTTC
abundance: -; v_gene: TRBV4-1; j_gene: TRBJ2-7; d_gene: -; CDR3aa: CASSQGSGNYEQYF; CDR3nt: TGCGCCAGCAGCCAAGGGTCAGGGAACTACGAGCAGTACTTC
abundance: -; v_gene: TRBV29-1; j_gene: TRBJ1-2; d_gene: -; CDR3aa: CSVGEYRVVGGDGYTF; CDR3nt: TGCAGCGTTGGAGAGTACAGGGTAGTAGGTGGAGATGGCTACACCTTC
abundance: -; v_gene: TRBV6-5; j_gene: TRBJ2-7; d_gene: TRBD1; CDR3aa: CASSYGQGNYEQYF; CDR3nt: TGTGCCAGCAGTTACGGACAGGGGAACTACGAGCAGTACTTC
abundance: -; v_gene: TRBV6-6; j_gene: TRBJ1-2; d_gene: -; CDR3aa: CASMRSTGDYTF; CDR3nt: TGTGCCAGCATGCGATCTACAGGAGACTACACCTTC
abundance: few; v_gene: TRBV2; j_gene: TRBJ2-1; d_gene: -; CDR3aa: CASSTGPSYPGNEQFF; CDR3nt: TGTGCCAGCAGCACCGGGCCCTCTTATCCGGGCAATGAGCAGTTCTTC
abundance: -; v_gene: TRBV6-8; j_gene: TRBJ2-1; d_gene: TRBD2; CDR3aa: CASSYCLAGVTYNEQFF; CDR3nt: TGTGCCAGCAGTTACTGTCTAGCGGGAGTAACCTACAATGAGCAGTTCTTC
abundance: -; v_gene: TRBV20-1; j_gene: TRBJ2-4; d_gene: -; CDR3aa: CSATSGTAKNIQYF; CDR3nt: TGCAGTGCTACCTCCGGGACAGCCAAAAACATTCAGTACTTC
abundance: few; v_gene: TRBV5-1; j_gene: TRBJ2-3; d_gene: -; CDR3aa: CASSPGDSARLDTQYF; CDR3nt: TGCGCCAGCAGCCCTGGGGACTCAGCGAGGTTAGATACGCAGTATTTT
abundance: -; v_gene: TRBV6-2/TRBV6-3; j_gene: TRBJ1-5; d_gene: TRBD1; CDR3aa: CASSRTGAGQPQHF; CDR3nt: TGTGCCAGCAGCCGAACAGGGGCGGGACAGCCCCAGCATTTT
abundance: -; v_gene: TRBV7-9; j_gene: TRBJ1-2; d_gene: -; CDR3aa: CASSFRRDNYGYTF; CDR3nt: TGTGCCAGCAGCTTCAGGAGAGATAACTATGGCTACACCTTC
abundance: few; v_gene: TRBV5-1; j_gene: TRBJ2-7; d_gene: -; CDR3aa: CASSPETRGKQYF; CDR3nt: TGCGCCAGCAGTCCTGAGACGAGGGGCAAGCAGTACTTC
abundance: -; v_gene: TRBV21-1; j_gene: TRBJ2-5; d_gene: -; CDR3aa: CASSHIWRSSQETQYF; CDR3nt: TGTGCCAGCAGCCACATATGGCGGAGTTCACAAGAGACCCAGTACTTC
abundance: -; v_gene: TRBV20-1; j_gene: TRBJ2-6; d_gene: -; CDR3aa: CSARGLGSGANVLTF; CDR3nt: TGCAGTGCTAGGGGGCTGGGCTCTGGGGCCAACGTCCTGACTTTC
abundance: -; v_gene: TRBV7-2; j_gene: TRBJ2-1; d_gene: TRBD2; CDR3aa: CASSLGTSGSPAYNEQFF; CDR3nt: TGTGCCAGCAGCTTAGGGACTAGCGGGAGCCCGGCCTACAATGAGCAGTTCTTC
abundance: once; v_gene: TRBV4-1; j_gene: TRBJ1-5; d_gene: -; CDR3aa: CASSQDEGHGNQPQHF; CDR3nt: TGCGCCAGCAGCCAAGATGAGGGACACGGGAATCAGCCCCAGCATTTT
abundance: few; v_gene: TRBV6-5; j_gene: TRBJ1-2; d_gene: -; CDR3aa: CASTVEPRAGARGYTF; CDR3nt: TGTGCCAGCACCGTTGAACCCCGGGCAGGGGCTAGGGGCTACACCTTC
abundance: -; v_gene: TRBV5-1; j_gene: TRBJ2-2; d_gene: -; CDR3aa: CASTVGGATTGELFF; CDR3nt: TGCGCCAGCACCGTAGGGGGGGCTACGACCGGGGAGCTGTTTTTT
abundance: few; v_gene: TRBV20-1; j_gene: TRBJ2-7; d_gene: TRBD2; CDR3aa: CSALRQGLAGGHKQYF; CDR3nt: TGCAGTGCTCTACGACAGGGACTAGCGGGAGGTCATAAGCAGTACTTC
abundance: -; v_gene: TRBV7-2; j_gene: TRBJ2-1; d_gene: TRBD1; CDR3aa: CASSLGDRDPYNEQFF; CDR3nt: TGTGCCAGCAGCTTAGGAGACAGGGACCCCTACAATGAGCAGTTCTTC
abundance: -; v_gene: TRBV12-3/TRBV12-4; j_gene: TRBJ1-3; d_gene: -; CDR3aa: CASSLGITITSGNTIYF; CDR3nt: TGTGCCAGCAGTTTAGGTATCACAATCACCTCTGGAAACACCATATATTTT
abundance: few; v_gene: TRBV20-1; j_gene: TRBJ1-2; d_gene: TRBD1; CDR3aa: CSAGQGAAYGYTF; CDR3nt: TGCAGTGCCGGACAGGGCGCCGCCTATGGCTACACCTTC
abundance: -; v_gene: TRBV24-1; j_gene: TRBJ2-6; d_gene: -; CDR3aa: CATSDPRVSGANVLTF; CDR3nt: TGTGCCACCAGTGATCCCAGGGTCTCTGGGGCCAACGTCCTGACTTTC
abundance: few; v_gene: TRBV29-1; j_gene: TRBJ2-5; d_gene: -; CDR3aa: CSVEAGFETQYF; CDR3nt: TGCAGCGTTGAAGCTGGTTTCGAGACCCAGTACTTC
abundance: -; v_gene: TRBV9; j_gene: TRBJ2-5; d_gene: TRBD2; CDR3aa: CASSWGGGQETQYF; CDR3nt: TGTGCCAGCAGCTGGGGCGGGGGGCAGGAGACCCAGTACTTC
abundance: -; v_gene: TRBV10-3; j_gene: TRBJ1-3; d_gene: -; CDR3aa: CAIGAWSGNTIYF; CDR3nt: TGTGCCATCGGGGCTTGGTCTGGAAACACCATATATTTT
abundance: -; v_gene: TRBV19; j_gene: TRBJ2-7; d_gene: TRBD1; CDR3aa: CASRTGQGEQYF; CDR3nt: TGTGCCAGTAGGACCGGACAGGGCGAGCAGTACTTC
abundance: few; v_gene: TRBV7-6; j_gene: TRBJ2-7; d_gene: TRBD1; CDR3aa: CASSFRPRQGAGNEQYF; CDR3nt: TGTGCCAGCAGCTTTAGGCCTCGACAGGGGGCGGGAAACGAGCAGTACTTC
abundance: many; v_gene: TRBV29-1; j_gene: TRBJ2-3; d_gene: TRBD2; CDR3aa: CSVQRWGGTQYF; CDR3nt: TGCAGCGTTCAACGATGGGGGGGTACGCAGTATTTT
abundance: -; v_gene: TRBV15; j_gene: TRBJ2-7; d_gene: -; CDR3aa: CATSRVRRNVRYEQYF; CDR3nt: TGTGCCACCAGCAGAGTGAGGCGGAACGTCCGCTACGAGCAGTACTTC
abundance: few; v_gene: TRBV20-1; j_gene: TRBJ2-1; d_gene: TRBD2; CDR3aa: CSAPTSGIRGEFF; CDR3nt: TGCAGTGCCCCGACTAGCGGGATCCGAGGAGAGTTCTTC
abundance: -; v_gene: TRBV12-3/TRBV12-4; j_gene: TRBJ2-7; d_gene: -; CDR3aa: CASSSEGIPYEQYF; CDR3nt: TGTGCCAGCAGTTCGGAAGGAATCCCCTACGAGCAGTACTTC
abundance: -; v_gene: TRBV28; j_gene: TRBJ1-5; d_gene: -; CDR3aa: CASSLFLSGNQPQHF; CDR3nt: TGTGCCAGCAGTTTATTTCTGAGCGGCAATCAGCCCCAGCATTTT
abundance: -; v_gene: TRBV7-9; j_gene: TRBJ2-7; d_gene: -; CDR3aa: CASSLLSNQHAEQYF; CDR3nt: TGTGCCAGCAGCTTACTCAGTAACCAACACGCCGAGCAGTACTTC